What follows is one TCR beta chain and its context. The antigen is unknown. This record comes from a study of CD4+ T cells in melanoma. Findings of the study overall: In melanoma, neoantigen-specific CD4+ T cells reportedly differed in differentiation state. A reported correlation linked neoantigen-specific CD4+ T cells to CD8+, macrophage and B cell function.

The V gene's germline CDR1 is MDHEN and CDR2 SYDVKM. There are 13 residues in the CDR3. V lost 3 bases, J lost 5 bases, and 0 bases stayed unmatched. Measured with immunoSEQ multiplex PCR; TCRdb has only the in-frame clones, and not every one. This sample has 90,000 to 130,000 clones, with roughly 90% found just once. The specimen was peripheral blood. The TCR originated in a human donor with melanoma. The V gene is TRBV28, the J gene TRBJ2-5; 10 positions agree with TRBD2. The CDR3 loop reads CASSLGLAETQYF. CDR3 in DNA: TGTGCCAGCAGTTTGGGACTAGCGGAGACCCAGTACTTC.